These 2 T cell receptor beta chains share one sample of origin, sequenced in a study of cytomegalovirus exposure and HLA in healthy donors. The PCR used 60 Vbeta and 13 Jbeta primers. The assay was immunoSEQ multiplex PCR, and TCRdb's table has in-frame clones only and misses some. Among 180,000 or so clones listed, approximately 86% were seen once. Material for sequencing was PBMCs. The receptors were gathered from a woman in her thirties in good health and CMV-seronegative.

A remark on this clone: Relative to the germline gene, one junction end is altered; a read error may explain this. The chain uses TRBV5-1 and TRBJ2-1, with 7 bases matching TRBD2. Per the germline V gene, CDR1 is SGHRS and CDR2 is YFSETQ. The CDR3 covers 13 residues. CDR3 loop: CASSLEPSGTPIF. The CDR3, as DNA: TGCGCCAGCAGCTTAGAGCCTAGCGGCACTCCGATCTTC.

The genes are TRBV11-2 and TRBJ2-1, with TRBD2 identical over 8 bases. Germline CDR1 SGHAT, CDR2 FQNNGV. The ends lost 2 bases at V and 15 bases at J; junction bases unmatched: 6. This CDR3 has 12 residues. The CDR3 reads CASSLYGGVRFF. The CDR3 DNA reads TGTGCCAGCAGCTTATACGGGGGGGTCAGGTTCTTC.